This T cell receptor (beta chain) was sequenced during a study of blood T cell repertoires in COVID-19. Study overall: Researchers got acute and convalescent COVID-19 samples from the United States, Italy and Spain.

The CDR3 sequence is 12 residues long. From germline, CDR1 is SGHAT and CDR2 FQNNGV. V shed 5 bases and J 14 bases; nucleotides not matched to a gene: 9. This clone was detected only a few times. In the source study's methods: Reference gene primer amplification gave estimated nucleated cell counts. The table came from immunoSEQ multiplex PCR; TCRdb's copy has only in-frame clones and leaves some out. V and J calls and clone size are given by that table; D and trimming were obtained from the DNA. The data contain about 180,000 clones, around 88% of them seen just once; the ten biggest clones take up approximately 4%.

Material for sequencing was peripheral blood. V is TRBV11-2 and J is TRBJ2-1; 7 nucleotides line up with TRBD2. This TCR derives from a woman in her twenties or thirties with acute or convalescent COVID-19. CDR3 sequence reads: CASSPGGERKFF. DNA of the CDR3: TGTGCCAGCAGCCCTGGGGGGGAGAGAAAGTTCTTC.